This TCR beta chain was recorded in a study of CD8+CD57+ T cells in acquired aplastic anemia. Germline V gene lookup returns CDR1 DFQATT and CDR2 SNEGSKA (reference sequence). The CDR3 consists of 17 residues. Trimming removed 0 bases at V and 4 bases at J, with 19 bases between. Researchers used genomic DNA as the template to profile TCR beta VDJ and CDR3. One entry per CDR3 protein results from TCRdb running MiXCR on the reads. In the table there are around 200,000 distinct CDR3 sequences, approximately 65% of which are singletons. This clonotype appeared once. CD8+CD57+ cell expansion had been shown by flow cytometry in patients chosen for sequencing.

This clonotype was obtained from a human donor with aplastic anemia. Sequencing input: sorted CD4+, CD8+, or CD8+CD57+ T cells (not recorded which) from PBMCs. The chain carries TRBV20-1 and TRBJ1-5; tentative D call: TRBD1 (6 bases). For the CDR3, the DNA is TGCAGTGCTAGAGATCAGGGGCGGTCCACTAGGAATCAGCCCCAGCATTTT. Protein product: CSARDQGRSTRNQPQHF.